A single sample is the source of the 22 T cell receptor beta chains below, sequenced in a study of Tregs in tolerant kidney transplant recipients. Only in-frame clones appear in the TCRdb table, and some are missing; sequencing was by immunoSEQ multiplex PCR. The table records 120,000 or so clones, about 91% of them present only once. Sequencing was performed on CD4+ T cells from blood. Source of these receptors: a human donor in good health.

The chain combines TRBV2 with TRBJ2-1; 13 nucleotides match TRBD2. The germline gives CDR1 SNHLY, CDR2 FYNNEI. With V trimmed by 6 bases and J by 6 bases, 2 bases remained unmatched. The CDR3 spans 14 residues. The CDR3 loop is CASRRTSGSNEQFF. DNA of the CDR3: TGTGCCAGCAGGAGGACTAGCGGGAGCAATGAGCAGTTCTTC.

J is TRBJ1-1 and V is TRBV7-8; a possible D gene is TRBD1 (6 bases). The germline V gene has CDR1 SGHVS and CDR2 FQNEAQ. This CDR3 has 13 amino acids. The V and J ends lost 5 bases and 2 bases respectively, with 9 bases between them. In DNA form, the CDR3 reads TGTGCCAGCAGCCGGGACACAAACACTGAAGCTTTCTTT. This codes for CASSRDTNTEAFF. Variable domain in full (rest from reference TRBV7-8 and TRBJ1-1): GAGVSQSPRYKVAKRGQDVALRCDPISGHVSLFWYQQALGQGPEFLTYFQNEAQLDKSGLPSDRFFAERPEGSVSTLKIQRTQQEDSAVYLCASSRDTNTEAFFGQGTRLTVV.

This chain connects TRBV10-3 to TRBJ2-4, with TRBD1 as a possible D gene (6 bases). Per the germline V gene, CDR1 is ENHRY and CDR2 is SYGVKD. The CDR3 length is 15 residues. Trimming cost V 3 bases and J 3 bases, with 12 bases left between them. The CDR3 loop is CAISEGGSLKNIQYF. The CDR3 DNA sequence: TGTGCCATCAGTGAAGGGGGATCCCTCAAAAACATTCAGTACTTC.

The V and J genes are TRBV6-5 and TRBJ1-5; D call uncertain. CDR1 and CDR2 from the germline V gene are MNHEY and SVGAGI. The CDR3 has 13 residues. V lost 0 bases, J lost 4 bases, and 4 bases lay in between. CDR3 sequence (DNA): TGTGCCAGCAGTTACTCGTGGAATCAGCCCCAGCATTTT. The encoded protein is CASSYSWNQPQHF.

The chain joins TRBV7-9 to TRBJ2-2, with D perhaps matching TRBD2 (5 bases). Germline CDR1 SEHNR, CDR2 FQNEAQ (reference sequence). V was clipped by 1 base and J by 1 base, with 10 bases between them. The CDR3 totals 16 residues. CDR3 sequence reads: CASSLVLAGNTGELFF. CDR3 DNA sequence: TGTGCCAGCAGCTTAGTTCTAGCTGGGAACACCGGGGAGCTGTTTTTT.

The chain uses TRBV2 and TRBJ2-5; 8 bases align to TRBD2. The V gene end was trimmed by 1 base and the J gene end by 7 bases; junction bases not matched to a gene: 8. The CDR3 runs 15 residues. Germline V CDR1 and CDR2: SNHLY, FYNNEI. The CDR3 bases are TGTGCCAGCAGTGAAGTTAGGGGGGGACTAGGGACCCAGTACTTC. Its translation: CASSEVRGGLGTQYF.

This chain's CDR3 is CASSPGLNLAKNIQYF. The CDR3 DNA sequence: TGTGCCAGCAGCCCGGGACTTAATTTGGCCAAAAACATTCAGTACTTC. The chain has TRBV11-2 and TRBJ2-4; a weak D match, TRBD2 (6 bases). This CDR3 is built from 16 residues. CDR1 is SGHAT and CDR2 is FQNNGV in the germline V gene. Trimming took 5 bases from V and 1 from J, leaving 15 bases between them.

The gene calls are TRBV5-5 and TRBJ1-6; weak D call: TRBD1 (6 bases). CDR1 and CDR2 from the germline V gene are SGHKS and YYEKEE (reference sequence). Between the trimmed V and J ends, which lost 4 bases and 5 bases, there was a span of 13 bases. The CDR3 has 15 amino acids. The chain's CDR3 is CASSLQGTHNSPLHF. CDR3 DNA: TGTGCCAGCAGCCTCCAGGGGACCCATAATTCACCCCTCCACTTT.

This chain joins TRBV19 and TRBJ1-1, with D tentatively TRBD1 (6 bases). The germline gives CDR1 LNHDA, CDR2 SQIVND (reference sequence). Trimming removed 4 bases at V and 5 bases at J, with 17 bases between. This CDR3 has 15 residues. The CDR3 here is CASSKAGHLGTEAFF. DNA for the CDR3: TGTGCCAGTAGTAAGGCGGGACATTTGGGGACTGAAGCTTTCTTT.

The V call is TRBV5-6, the J call TRBJ2-5; D is possibly TRBD2 (5 bases). V was pared by 1 base and J by 2 bases, with 9 bases between. The CDR3 runs 14 residues. Germline CDR1 and CDR2: SGHDT and YYEEEE. CDR3 DNA: TGTGCCAGCAGCTTGTTCCGGGGACAAGAGACCCAGTACTTC. It is translated as CASSLFRGQETQYF.

J is TRBJ1-1 and V is TRBV7-9; D might be TRBD1 (6 bases). V lost 4 bases and J lost 4, with 10 bases in between. This CDR3 contains 13 residues. The germline V gene encodes CDR1 SEHNR and CDR2 FQNEAQ (reference sequence). In nucleotides, the CDR3 is TGTGCCAGCAGCTCACTAGGGGGCACTGAAGCTTTCTTT. This sequence encodes CASSSLGGTEAFF.

The chain combines TRBV7-9 with TRBJ2-2; 7 bases are a match to TRBD1. This CDR3 has 13 residues. Germline CDR1 and CDR2: SEHNR and FQNEAQ (reference sequence). Trimming cost V 3 bases and J 6 bases; bases outside gene matches: 1. The CDR3 DNA follows: TGTGCCAGCAGCTTCAGGGGGTCCGGGGAGCTGTTTTTT. As protein: CASSFRGSGELFF.

The chain employs TRBV6-1 and TRBJ2-7; D not certain. The CDR3 has 11 amino acids. V gave up 8 bases and J gave up 1 base, with 6 bases separating them. CDR1 is MNHNS, CDR2 SASEGT, per germline. CDR3 coding DNA: TGTGCCAGCGGGATGTCCTACGAGCAGTACTTC. Translated, it gives CASGMSYEQYF.

The gene calls are TRBV25-1 and TRBJ2-1, with 8 bases identical to TRBD2. Trimming at V came to 3 bases and at J to 8 bases, leaving 15 bases not matched to a gene. Per the germline V gene, CDR1 is MGHDK and CDR2 is SYGVNS. CDR3 size: 17 residues. CDR3 loop: CASSDPGGAGVTDEQFF. The CDR3 DNA reads TGTGCCAGCAGTGACCCCGGGGGAGCGGGAGTTACGGATGAGCAGTTCTTC.

The rearrangement links TRBV9 to TRBJ2-2, with D hard to call. Trimming removed 0 bases at V and 6 bases at J, with 12 bases between. The CDR3 contains 15 residues. CDR1 and CDR2 from the germline V gene are SGDLS and YYNGEE. CDR3 residues: CASSVGGSSAGELFF. The CDR3 region has the DNA TGTGCCAGCAGCGTAGGGGGTTCCTCGGCCGGGGAGCTGTTTTTT.

The V and J genes are TRBV7-9 and TRBJ2-1; 11 bases fit TRBD2. Trimming took 4 bases from V and 4 from J; bases not matched to a gene: 3. Germline lookup yields CDR1 SEHNR and CDR2 FQNEAQ (reference sequence). The CDR3 spans 15 residues. CDR3: CASSSGTSGYNEQFF. The CDR3 DNA is TGTGCCAGCAGCTCCGGGACTAGCGGTTACAATGAGCAGTTCTTC.

V is TRBV6-1 and J is TRBJ1-4; TRBD1 is a possible D gene (5 bases). This CDR3 has 14 residues. The germline V and J ends were trimmed by 1 base and 8 bases, with 11 bases remaining between them. CDR1 and CDR2 from the germline V gene are MNHNS and SASEGT. CDR3 amino acids: CASSEGGLGEKLFF. For the CDR3, the DNA is TGTGCCAGCAGTGAAGGGGGGTTGGGAGAAAAACTGTTTTTT.

This sequence joins TRBV11-2 and TRBJ1-3, with D hard to call. Germline V gene sequence: CDR1 SGHAT, CDR2 FQNNGV. CDR3 length equals 15 residues. V was cut by 2 bases and J by 6 bases, with 14 bases left in between. The CDR3 reads CASSLRGYLENTIYF. CDR3 DNA: TGTGCCAGCAGCTTACGGGGATATCTCGAAAACACCATATATTTT.

This chain uses TRBV15 with TRBJ1-5, with D perhaps TRBD1 (6 bases). CDR3 length equals 15 residues. V was shortened by 0 bases and J by 7 bases, with 13 bases between the two germline ends. Per the germline V gene, CDR1 is LNHNV and CDR2 is YYDKDF (reference sequence). This CDR3 is CATSRDRGLGQPQHF. For the CDR3, the DNA is TGTGCCACCAGCAGAGATAGGGGGTTGGGACAGCCCCAGCATTTT.

J is TRBJ2-1 and V is TRBV7-9; either TRBD1 or TRBD2 may supply D (5 bases each). The CDR3 consists of 15 residues. V was cut by 5 bases and J by 9 bases, with 20 bases left in between. Per germline, CDR1 SEHNR and CDR2 FQNEAQ (reference sequence). The CDR3 region has the DNA TGTGCCAGCAGCCTAACCGGGGCGGTCGTTGGTGAGCAGTTCTTC. This encodes CASSLTGAVVGEQFF. Full variable domain (missing parts from reference TRBV7-9 and TRBJ2-1): DTGVSQNPRHKITKRGQNVTFRCDPISEHNRLYWYRQTLGQGPEFLTYFQNEAQLEKSRLLSDRFSAERPKGSFSTLEIQRTEQGDSAMYLCASSLTGAVVGEQFFGPGTRLTVL.

The CDR3 sequence is CASSLAGGQETQYF. CDR3 in DNA: TGCGCCAGCAGCTTGGCCGGGGGCCAAGAGACCCAGTACTTC. The rearrangement uses TRBV5-1 and TRBJ2-5; D perhaps matches TRBD2 (6 bases). Deletions cut 0 bases from V and 1 base from J, with 7 bases between. This CDR3 spans 14 amino acids. CDR1 and CDR2 (germline): SGHRS, YFSETQ.

This clone was seen only once. The rearrangement joins TRBV2 to TRBJ2-7, with 15 bases that match TRBD2. Germline CDR1 SNHLY, CDR2 FYNNEI. V was pared by 9 bases and J by 4 bases, with 10 bases of the junction left unmatched. This CDR3 is built from 16 residues. This CDR3 is CASRTSGRALGYEQYF. CDR3 DNA sequence: TGTGCCAGTCGGACTAGCGGGAGGGCCCTTGGATACGAGCAGTACTTC.